These 27 T cell receptor beta chains were all obtained from the same sample, sequenced in a study of T-cell reconstitution after alpha-beta-depleted transplantation in children. As it was prepared, the TCRbeta library received unique molecular identifiers. TCRdb independently ran MiXCR on the PCR reads; one entry per CDR3 protein. This table holds more than 400,000 distinct CDR3 sequences, around two fifths found once. The sequenced sample was PBMCs, obtained before TCRalphabeta/CD19-depleted stem cell transplant. The source is a girl aged 2 to 10 with aplastic anemia, due to receive a stem cell transplant.

In its sample, this clonotype was seen many times. This chain joins TRBV7-2 and TRBJ1-1; perhaps TRBD1 as D (6 bases). CDR1 SGHTA and CDR2 FQGNSA come from the germline V gene. Trimming took 6 bases from V and 2 from J, leaving 10 bases between them. The CDR3 consists of 13 residues. As DNA, the CDR3 is TGTGCCAGCAGGTTACAGGGCAACACTGAAGCTTTCTTT. Its translation: CASRLQGNTEAFF.

The chain combines TRBV12-3 or TRBV12-4 with TRBJ1-2; tentatively, D is TRBD1 (5 bases). The CDR3 spans 11 residues. Trimming stripped 6 bases from V and 7 bases from J, with 9 bases between. CDR3 DNA: TGTGCCAGCAGACCGACAGTTGGCTACACCTTC. This sequence encodes CASRPTVGYTF.

The rearrangement links TRBV29-1 to TRBJ2-1; D is possibly TRBD2 (6 bases). This CDR3 contains 15 residues. Looked up from germline, CDR1 is SQVTM and CDR2 is ANQGSEA. V was pared by 3 bases and J by 2 bases, with 14 bases between. This chain's CDR3 is CSVDGRGEPYNEQFF. The CDR3 DNA reads as TGCAGCGTTGACGGTCGCGGGGAACCCTACAATGAGCAGTTCTTC.

The chain recombines TRBV6-1 with TRBJ1-1; D may be TRBD1 (5 bases). This CDR3 region has 15 residues. The germline V and J ends were trimmed by 7 bases and 1 base, with 16 bases remaining between them. Germline V CDR1 and CDR2: MNHNS, SASEGT. CDR3 DNA sequence: TGTGCCAGCACCCCCTCGATCGGGGCGAACACTGAAGCTTTCTTT. Residues: CASTPSIGANTEAFF.

The V gene is TRBV12-3 or TRBV12-4, the J gene TRBJ2-1; TRBD2 matches at 9 bases. The CDR3 length is 16 residues. The V segment lost 6 bases and the J segment 3 bases; nucleotides outside the gene matches: 9. Here the CDR3 DNA reads TGTGCCAGCAGATCTCGGACTAGCGAAATCTACAATGAGCAGTTCTTC. Amino acid sequence: CASRSRTSEIYNEQFF.

This chain links TRBV4-1 with TRBJ2-5, with no clear D. The germline V gene encodes CDR1 MGHRA and CDR2 YSYEKL. This CDR3 spans 16 amino acids. V was cut by 0 bases and J by 2 bases, with 13 bases left in between. DNA of the CDR3: TGCGCCAGCAGCCAAGATCTGGCTTGCCTTCAAGAGACCCAGTACTTC. It codes for CASSQDLACLQETQYF.

This chain uses TRBV4-1 with TRBJ2-7; TRBD2 matches 8 bases. Germline V CDR1 and CDR2: MGHRA, YSYEKL. The V and J ends lost 0 bases and 3 bases, in that order; junction bases with no gene match: 4. The CDR3 contains 15 residues. The CDR3 is CASSQDREGGYEQYF. CDR3 bases: TGCGCCAGCAGCCAAGATCGGGAGGGAGGCTACGAGCAGTACTTC.

In its sample, this clonotype was seen many times. This chain joins TRBV14 and TRBJ2-7; TRBD2 matches 9 bases. Trimming took 3 bases from V and 1 from J; bases not matched to a gene: 7. The length of the CDR3 is 16 residues. Germline CDR1 reads SGHDN; CDR2 reads FVKESK. The CDR3 protein is CASSHPTSGLSYEQYF. In DNA, the CDR3 is TGTGCCAGCAGCCACCCGACTAGCGGACTTTCCTACGAGCAGTACTTC.

The chain is built from TRBV27 and TRBJ2-3, with 9 bases identical to TRBD2. The CDR3 runs to 17 residues. The trim removed 5 bases at V and 4 bases at J, leaving 13 bases unmatched. Germline loops: CDR1 MNHEY, CDR2 SMNVEV (reference sequence). The CDR3 sequence is CASSPLLSGRGADTQYF. The CDR3 DNA is TGTGCCAGCAGTCCCCTCCTTAGCGGGAGAGGTGCAGATACGCAGTATTTT.

V gene TRBV18 combines with J gene TRBJ2-1; 8 bases are a match to TRBD1. V shed 4 bases and J 5 bases; nucleotides not matched to a gene: 4. Germline V CDR1 and CDR2: KGHSH, LQKENI. The CDR3 is 14 residues long. CDR3 DNA sequence: TGTGCCAGCTCACAAGGACAGGGAAACAATGAGCAGTTCTTC. The encoded protein is CASSQGQGNNEQFF. The full variable domain, in which reference TRBV18 and TRBJ2-1 provide the parts outside the CDR3, is NAGVMQNPRHLVRRRGQEARLRCSPMKGHSHVYWYRQLPEEGLKFMVYLQKENIIDESGMPKERFSAEFPKEGPSILRIQQVVRGDSAAYFCASSQGQGNNEQFFGPGTRLTVL.

This clonotype was observed a few times. The chain joins TRBV28 to TRBJ2-4, with D unresolved. CDR1 is MDHEN and CDR2 is SYDVKM in the germline V gene. The V gene lost 2 bases and the J gene lost 6 bases, with 14 bases spanning the gap. CDR3 size: 15 residues. The CDR3 bases are TGTGCCAGCAGTTTAAGCTCTGGCGTAATAAACATTCAGTACTTC. Encoded protein: CASSLSSGVINIQYF. Using reference TRBV28 and TRBJ2-4 for the parts outside the CDR3, the full variable domain is DVKVTQSSRYLVKRTGEKVFLECVQDMDHENMFWYRQDPGLGLRLIYFSYDVKMKEKGDIPEGYSVSREKKERFSLILESASTNQTSMYLCASSLSSGVINIQYFGAGTRLSVL.

This clonotype was picked up many times. This chain joins TRBV20-1 and TRBJ1-2; D gene ambiguous. The CDR3 runs to 12 residues. Looked up from germline, CDR1 is DFQATT and CDR2 is SNEGSKA (reference sequence). Trimming took 2 bases from V and 0 from J, leaving 4 bases between them. CDR3 sequence: CSARMANYGYTF. The CDR3 coding sequence is TGCAGTGCTAGAATGGCTAACTATGGCTACACCTTC.

V and J are TRBV9 and TRBJ2-5; D call uncertain. V was trimmed by 2 bases and J by 5 bases, leaving 16 bases between them. Per the germline V gene, CDR1 is SGDLS and CDR2 is YYNGEE. The CDR3 runs to 15 residues. Here the CDR3 reads CASSVSATGGETQYF. CDR3 sequence (DNA): TGTGCCAGCAGCGTGTCGGCGACTGGTGGCGAGACCCAGTACTTC.

V and J are TRBV10-3 and TRBJ2-7, with 12 bases aligning to TRBD1. From germline, CDR1 is ENHRY and CDR2 SYGVKD. CDR3 size: 15 residues. Trimming cost V 4 bases and J 2 bases; bases outside gene matches: 3. CDR3 sequence: CAISVGTGGAYEQYF. CDR3 sequence (DNA): TGTGCCATCAGTGTTGGGACAGGGGGCGCCTACGAGCAGTACTTC.

The chain employs TRBV10-3 and TRBJ2-4; perhaps TRBD2 as D (7 bases). The V gene lost 5 bases and the J gene lost 9 bases, with 17 bases spanning the gap. In germline, CDR1 is ENHRY, CDR2 SYGVKD. The CDR3 is made up of 14 amino acids. CDR3 in amino acids: CAISPPGGGGIQYF. CDR3 nucleotides: TGTGCCATCAGTCCTCCCGGGGGCGGGGGCATTCAGTACTTC.

This chain joins TRBV7-2 and TRBJ2-7; D may be TRBD2 (6 bases). CDR1 and CDR2 from the germline V gene are SGHTA and FQGNSA. Trimming stripped 1 base from V and 3 bases from J, with 19 bases between. The CDR3 runs to 17 residues. The CDR3: CASSLVGLGAGYYEQYF. CDR3 sequence (DNA): TGTGCCAGCAGCTTAGTGGGGCTCGGGGCGGGATACTACGAGCAGTACTTC.

V gene TRBV2 combines with J gene TRBJ2-1; 9 nucleotides agree with TRBD2. With V trimmed by 4 bases and J by 5 bases, 9 bases remained unmatched. Germline V CDR1 and CDR2: SNHLY, FYNNEI. The CDR3 contains 16 residues. As DNA, the CDR3 is TGTGCCAGCAGTGCTGTCCTAGCGGGAAGAGACAATGAGCAGTTCTTC. Its translation: CASSAVLAGRDNEQFF. The whole variable domain, filled in from reference TRBV2 and TRBJ2-1, reads EPEVTQTPSHQVTQMGQEVILRCVPISNHLYFYWYRQILGQKVEFLVSFYNNEISEKSEIFDDQFSVERPDGSNFTLKIRSTKLEDSAMYFCASSAVLAGRDNEQFFGPGTRLTVL.

V gene TRBV5-6 combines with J gene TRBJ2-3, with D uncertain. Trimming stripped 1 base from V and 0 bases from J, with 9 bases between. Per the germline V gene, CDR1 is SGHDT and CDR2 is YYEEEE. This CDR3 has 15 amino acids. CDR3 in DNA: TGTGCCAGCAGCTTGTACTCGGTTAGCACAGATACGCAGTATTTT. Translated: CASSLYSVSTDTQYF.

This chain uses TRBV5-1 with TRBJ1-1; D ambiguous. Deletions cut 0 bases from V and 1 base from J, with 7 bases between. CDR1 and CDR2 from the germline V gene are SGHRS and YFSETQ. This CDR3 is built from 14 residues. CDR3 bases: TGCGCCAGCAGCTTGGGTTCGGGGAACACTGAAGCTTTCTTT. Protein: CASSLGSGNTEAFF.

The V call is TRBV28, the J call TRBJ2-4, with TRBD2 as a possible D gene (5 bases). The CDR3 has 15 amino acids. Germline assignment: CDR1 MDHEN and CDR2 SYDVKM. V was clipped by 8 bases and J by 1 base, with 15 bases between them. The CDR3 protein is CASAPRGRAKNIQYF. Written as DNA, the CDR3 is TGTGCCAGCGCCCCCCGGGGTCGGGCCAAAAACATTCAGTACTTC.

This clonotype was counted only a few times. This rearrangement joins TRBV7-2 to TRBJ2-1, with unresolved D. Germline assignment: CDR1 SGHTA and CDR2 FQGNSA. Trimming cost V 2 bases and J 5 bases, with 10 bases left between them. The CDR3 sequence is 14 residues long. The CDR3 bases are TGTGCCAGCAGCTTATTTTCTGGCGACAATGAGCAGTTCTTC. Translated: CASSLFSGDNEQFF.

This clonotype turned up a few times. V usage is TRBV18 and J usage is TRBJ2-7; D not resolved. The CDR3 consists of 15 residues. V was shortened by 1 base and J by 2 bases, with 12 bases between the two germline ends. CDR1 is KGHSH, CDR2 LQKENI, per germline. The CDR3 here is CASSPRNTGPYEQYF. CDR3 nucleotide sequence: TGTGCCAGCTCACCACGAAACACGGGCCCCTACGAGCAGTACTTC.

This clonotype came up a few times. In DNA form, the CDR3 reads TGTGCCAGCAGCTTAATGGGTGCGCACACTGAAGCTTTCTTT. This gives the protein CASSLMGAHTEAFF. The rearrangement uses TRBV7-9 and TRBJ1-1; D is unresolved. Trimming took 2 bases from V and 3 from J, leaving 10 bases between them. The CDR3 consists of 14 residues. Germline V gene sequence: CDR1 SEHNR, CDR2 FQNEAQ (reference sequence).

A few counts support this clonotype. The genes are TRBV9 and TRBJ2-7; D is possibly TRBD2 (5 bases). The CDR3 consists of 14 residues. V was cut by 3 bases and J by 1 base, with 11 bases left in between. Germline V gene sequence: CDR1 SGDLS, CDR2 YYNGEE. CDR3 nucleotide sequence: TGTGCCAGCAGCGACACGGGGAAGTCCTACGAGCAGTACTTC. Its protein is CASSDTGKSYEQYF.

This clonotype was seen only once. The genes are TRBV28 and TRBJ2-3; the D gene is possibly TRBD2 (7 bases). V lost 10 bases to trimming and J lost 6 bases, with 20 bases between them. This CDR3 is built from 14 residues. In germline, CDR1 is MDHEN, CDR2 SYDVKM. The CDR3 nucleotides are TGTGCCACTCAAGACGCGGGGGCGGAGGATACGCAGTATTTT. Translating gives CATQDAGAEDTQYF.

V gene TRBV10-2 combines with J gene TRBJ2-3, with 8 bases aligning to TRBD2. CDR1 and CDR2 (germline): WSHSY, SAAADI. This CDR3 has 19 amino acids. The V and J ends lost 7 bases and 3 bases, in that order; junction bases with no gene match: 21. DNA for the CDR3: TGCGCCAGCACTGGGGGGACGGAATCTTTACTAGCGGTAACAGATACGCAGTATTTT. Amino acid sequence: CASTGGTESLLAVTDTQYF.

This chain connects TRBV30 to TRBJ2-3, with 8 bases that match TRBD2. CDR1 and CDR2 from the germline V gene are GTSNPN and SVGIG (reference sequence). The CDR3 extends over 14 amino acids. After removal of 3 bases from V and 5 bases from J, the junction contained 7 bases not matched to a gene. The CDR3 bases are TGTGCCTGGAGCATCGTCGGGGGGGTAGATACGCAGTATTTT. The encoded protein is CAWSIVGGVDTQYF.